The clone carrying this T cell receptor beta chain has a handful of counts. No antigen is known for it. The data were obtained in a study of blood T cells in healthy people across ages. It was with a sample-barcoded 5' primer and a J-beta primer mix that a second PCR of roughly 7 to 12 cycles was run. Using its own MiXCR run on the 5' RACE reads, TCRdb lists one record per CDR3 protein. This table holds 650,000 to 1,000,000 distinct CDR3 sequences, 35% to 40% found once. Study-level findings and limits: Greater diversity and more naive CD4+ cells were seen in long-lived donors than in aged donors.

Trimming cost V 2 bases and J 1 base, with 5 bases left between them. CDR1 and CDR2 (germline): LGHNA, YSLEER. The CDR3 runs 13 residues. The sequence was collected from a man between 18 and 29 years old in good health. The rearrangement links TRBV4-3 to TRBJ2-5; no definite D call. The material sequenced was blood. CDR3 DNA: TGCGCCAGCAGCCAAAATTTCCAAGAGACCCAGTACTTC. Protein: CASSQNFQETQYF.